This is a list of T cell receptor beta chains from one sample in a study of CD8 T cells in ankylosing spondylitis. TCRdb redid the calling of the 5' RACE reads with MiXCR, one entry per CDR3 protein. The sample has over 400,000 distinct CDR3 sequences, more than 25% seen once. The sample taken for sequencing was blood, either unsorted or a sorted T cell fraction (not recorded which). The receptors shown here come from a male donor with ankylosing spondylitis. The CDR3 runs from the conserved cysteine through the conserved F or W. D genes are given only for firm matches. Clone size is stated in some rows and not others, as once, few, many or a class when expanded.

size: NA; V: TRBV6-1; D: TRBD2; J: TRBJ2-3; DNA: TGTGCCAGCAGGGTCAGAATGAGGGCGGGAGTAGCAGATACGCAGTATTTT; CDR3: CASRVRMRAGVADTQYF
size: NA; V: TRBV12-3/TRBV12-4; D: NA; J: TRBJ2-4; DNA: TGTGCCAGCAGTGGTTGGAGGGCCCAAAACATTCAGTACTTC; CDR3: CASSGWRAQNIQYF
size: few; V: TRBV20-1; D: TRBD1; J: TRBJ1-6; DNA: TGCAGTGCTCCCTGGACAGGAGACGGTTATAATTCACCCCTCCACTTT; CDR3: CSAPWTGDGYNSPLHF
size: NA; V: TRBV2; D: NA; J: TRBJ1-2; DNA: TGTGCCAGCACCTTAACAACAGGGACCTATGGCTACACCTTC; CDR3: CASTLTTGTYGYTF
size: few; V: TRBV9; D: NA; J: TRBJ2-3; DNA: TGTGCCAGCAGCGTATCTCCTTATCGGGCAGATACGCAGTATTTT; CDR3: CASSVSPYRADTQYF
size: few; V: TRBV7-2; D: TRBD1; J: TRBJ2-3; DNA: TGTGCCAGCAGCGGTAACCGGGACAGGGGACAGTATTTT; CDR3: CASSGNRDRGQYF
size: NA; V: TRBV29-1; D: NA; J: TRBJ2-5; DNA: TGCAGCGTTGAAAGGCCCGACAGAAGGTGGACCCAGTACTTC; CDR3: CSVERPDRRWTQYF
size: many; V: TRBV5-1; D: TRBD2; J: TRBJ2-1; DNA: TGCGCCAGCAGCTTCCGGACTAGCGGCTCCTACAATGAGCAGTTCTTC; CDR3: CASSFRTSGSYNEQFF
size: NA; V: TRBV10-3; D: NA; J: TRBJ1-5; DNA: TGTGCCATCAGTGAGTTGGATCAGCCCCAGCATTTT; CDR3: CAISELDQPQHF
size: NA; V: TRBV12-3/TRBV12-4; D: NA; J: TRBJ1-3; DNA: TGTGCCAGCAAGCTTCGGGCGGAGGGGTTAAACACCATATATTTT; CDR3: CASKLRAEGLNTIYF
size: few; V: TRBV3-1; D: NA; J: TRBJ1-1; DNA: TGTGCCAGCAGCTTTGGGGGGAGGGCTGAAGCTTTCTTT; CDR3: CASSFGGRAEAFF
size: NA; V: TRBV20-1; D: TRBD1; J: TRBJ1-6; DNA: TGCAGTGCTAGAGGACAGGGTGGGAATTCACCCCTCCACTTT; CDR3: CSARGQGGNSPLHF
size: NA; V: TRBV4-2; D: NA; J: TRBJ2-3; DNA: TGTGCCAGCAGCCAAGATTACGCGGGATGGACAGATACGCAGTATTTT; CDR3: CASSQDYAGWTDTQYF
size: NA; V: TRBV5-1; D: NA; J: TRBJ2-3; DNA: TGCGCCAGCAGCTTGGACAGGGTTAAAACAGATACGCAGTATTTT; CDR3: CASSLDRVKTDTQYF